The 21 T cell receptor beta chains in this list originate from one sample, sequenced in a study of neurological immune-mediated disorders. MiXCR, run by TCRdb on the 5' RACE reads, gives a single entry per CDR3 protein. The sample yields roughly 34,000 distinct CDR3 sequences, about 13% seen once. Time point reported: longitudinal time-point 2. The specimen sequenced was PBMCs. The receptors were gathered from a middle-aged woman in good health.

This clonotype was counted many times. The genes are TRBV7-2 and TRBJ1-1, with 7 nucleotides matching TRBD1. V dropped 1 base and J dropped 0; count of bases not matched to a gene: 5. The germline V gene has CDR1 SGHTA and CDR2 FQGNSA. The CDR3 spans 16 residues. CDR3 coding DNA: TGTGCCAGCAGCTTAGGACAGGGAACCTTGAACACTGAAGCTTTCTTT. Protein product: CASSLGQGTLNTEAFF. Using reference TRBV7-2 and TRBJ1-1 for the parts outside the CDR3, the full variable domain is GAGVSQSPSNKVTEKGKDVELRCDPISGHTALYWYRQSLGQGLEFLIYFQGNSAPDKSGLPSDRFSAERTGGSVSTLTIQRTQQEDSAVYLCASSLGQGTLNTEAFFGQGTRLTVV.

This clonotype was detected ten times or more. The chain is built from TRBV5-1 and TRBJ2-7, with D unclear. V shed 2 bases and J shed 0 bases, with 9 bases lying between them. CDR3 length: 14 amino acids. Germline V gives CDR1 SGHRS, CDR2 YFSETQ. The DNA for the CDR3 is TGCGCCAGCAGCTTCTCGCCGCCCTCCTACGAGCAGTACTTC. It specifies CASSFSPPSYEQYF.

This clonotype was counted ten times or more. The genes are TRBV5-1 and TRBJ1-2; no clear D. The CDR3 runs to 15 residues. Trimming removed 0 bases at V and 0 bases at J, with 9 bases between. Germline CDR1 SGHRS, CDR2 YFSETQ. CDR3 bases: TGCGCCAGCAGCTTGGCCGCACCAGCTAACTATGGCTACACCTTC. Translating gives CASSLAAPANYGYTF. Filled out from reference TRBV5-1 and TRBJ1-2, the complete variable domain reads KAGVTQTPRYLIKTRGQQVTLSCSPISGHRSVSWYQQTPGQGLQFLFEYFSETQRNKGNFPGRFSGRQFSNSRSEMNVSTLELGDSALYLCASSLAAPANYGYTFGSGTRLTVV.

In this sample, this clonotype turned up many times. The chain is built from TRBV5-6 and TRBJ2-2; no reliable D call. The CDR3 sequence is 13 residues long. The germline V gene has CDR1 SGHDT and CDR2 YYEEEE. The germline V and J ends were trimmed by 5 bases and 2 bases, with 7 bases remaining between them. CDR3 sequence reads: CASSRDNTGELFF. DNA of the CDR3: TGTGCCAGCAGTCGAGACAACACCGGGGAGCTGTTTTTT.

This clonotype was recorded at least ten times. The chain joins TRBV20-1 to TRBJ2-3; no reliable D call. Germline CDR1 and CDR2: DFQATT and SNEGSKA (reference sequence). The CDR3 runs to 13 residues. Deletions cut 3 bases from V and 7 bases from J, with 14 bases between. The CDR3 sequence is CSASGGNRHTQYF. The CDR3 coding sequence is TGCAGTGCTAGTGGTGGAAACCGACATACGCAGTATTTT.

The chain carries TRBV12-3 or TRBV12-4 and TRBJ1-1; D is perhaps TRBD1 (5 bases). The CDR3 consists of 14 residues. Trimming stripped 3 bases from V and 10 bases from J, with 18 bases between. The CDR3 here is CASSFPNIQAGAFF. The CDR3 nucleotides are TGTGCCAGCAGTTTCCCCAACATACAGGCGGGAGCTTTCTTT.

Many counts were recorded for this clonotype. This chain connects TRBV20-1 to TRBJ2-1, with D perhaps matching TRBD2 (5 bases). This CDR3 spans 14 amino acids. The germline V gene encodes CDR1 DFQATT and CDR2 SNEGSKA (reference sequence). The V end was cut by 5 bases, the J end by 3 bases, with 14 bases between. The DNA for the CDR3 is TGCAGTGCTCCCAGGCCGGACTTCTACAATGAGCAGTTCTTC. This encodes CSAPRPDFYNEQFF.

By share, this clonotype counts as medium-sized. This chain connects TRBV12-3 or TRBV12-4 to TRBJ2-1, with no clear D. V was pared by 0 bases and J by 0 bases, with 0 bases between. The CDR3 extends over 13 amino acids. This chain's CDR3 is CASSLASYNEQFF. In DNA form, the CDR3 reads TGTGCCAGCAGTTTAGCCTCCTACAATGAGCAGTTCTTC.

Turning to this clonotype: This may be a read error: a much more frequent sequence differs by one nucleotide. This chain joins TRBV18 and TRBJ1-1; TRBD1 aligns across 8 bases. Looked up from germline, CDR1 is KGHSH and CDR2 is LQKENI. This CDR3 is 16 amino acids long. CDR3 DNA: TGTGCCAGCTCACCATCGGCAGGGGGCGTCGACACTGAAGCTTTATTT. It is translated as CASSPSAGGVDTEALF. The variable domain in full, completed from reference TRBV18 and TRBJ1-1, reads NAGVMQNPRHLVRRRGQEARLRCSPMKGHSHVYWYRQLPEEGLKFMVYLQKENIIDESGMPKERFSAEFPKEGPSILRIQQVVRGDSAAYFCASSPSAGGVDTEALFGQGTRLTVV.

This clonotype was counted at least ten times. The chain recombines TRBV14 with TRBJ1-6, with D unresolved. Germline V gene sequence: CDR1 SGHDN, CDR2 FVKESK. The V gene lost 1 base and the J gene lost 7 bases, with 8 bases spanning the gap. This CDR3 is 14 amino acids long. Written as DNA, the CDR3 is TGTGCCAGCAGCCAAGTTACGAGGAATTCACCCCTCCACTTT. Translating it yields CASSQVTRNSPLHF.

This clonotype was picked up many times. The rearrangement links TRBV25-1 to TRBJ2-7; D possibly uses TRBD1 or TRBD2 (5 bases each). The CDR3 totals 13 residues. Per germline, CDR1 MGHDK and CDR2 SYGVNS. The V gene lost 2 bases and the J gene lost 5 bases, with 10 bases spanning the gap. The chain's CDR3 is CASSEPWGNEQYF. CDR3 DNA: TGTGCCAGCAGTGAACCCTGGGGGAACGAGCAGTACTTC.

The chain recombines TRBV10-3 with TRBJ2-1; unclear D gene. CDR3 length: 12 amino acids. Trimming left V 6 bases short and J 8 bases short, with 11 bases between. Germline CDR1 and CDR2: ENHRY and SYGVKD. The CDR3 DNA is TGTGCCATCAGCCCCCAGGAACATGAGCAGTTCTTC. It translates to CAISPQEHEQFF.

This clonotype was detected many times. The chain has TRBV30 and TRBJ2-1; tentatively, D is TRBD2 (6 bases). The germline V and J ends were trimmed by 0 bases and 1 base, with 10 bases remaining between them. This CDR3 contains 15 residues. CDR1 and CDR2 from the germline V gene are GTSNPN and SVGIG (reference sequence). The CDR3 loop reads CAWSVGDLSYNEQFF. The DNA for the CDR3 is TGTGCCTGGAGTGTAGGGGACTTATCCTACAATGAGCAGTTCTTC.

This clonotype was recorded many times. V and J are TRBV5-1 and TRBJ1-1; unclear D gene. In germline, CDR1 is SGHRS, CDR2 YFSETQ. This CDR3 contains 13 residues. V was trimmed by 4 bases and J by 3 bases, leaving 10 bases between them. The DNA of the CDR3 is TGCGCCAGCAGCCCCACTGCCGACACTGAAGCTTTCTTT. Translation: CASSPTADTEAFF.

This clonotype came up many times. The chain employs TRBV3-1 and TRBJ1-5; possibly TRBD1 for D (6 bases). The CDR3 loop spans 13 amino acids. Trimming cost V 5 bases and J 5 bases, with 10 bases left between them. Germline CDR1 LGHDT, CDR2 YNNKEL (reference sequence). CDR3 in DNA: TGTGCCAGCAGCACGTGGACAGATCAGCCCCAGCATTTT. Protein: CASSTWTDQPQHF.

This clonotype was counted ten times or more. CDR3 coding DNA: TGTGTAGTAGGGTCGGGGAGAGGGGTAAACACTGAAGCTTTCTTT. This gives the protein CVVGSGRGVNTEAFF. The chain employs TRBV10-3 and TRBJ1-1; tentatively, D is TRBD1 (5 bases). The CDR3 consists of 15 residues. CDR1 is ENHRY, CDR2 SYGVKD, per germline.

This chain connects TRBV11-2 to TRBJ1-1; D ambiguous. The ends were cut back, 0 bases at V and 1 base at J, with 9 bases in the middle. Germline V CDR1 and CDR2: SGHAT, FQNNGV. The CDR3 is 15 residues long. CDR3 loop: CASSLDPGTNTEAFF. The CDR3 DNA reads as TGTGCCAGCAGCTTAGATCCGGGAACGAACACTGAAGCTTTCTTT.

At least ten counts were recorded for this clonotype. The rearrangement joins TRBV7-9 to TRBJ2-7; tentative D call: TRBD1 (6 bases). Germline V gene data show CDR1 as SEHNR and CDR2 as FQNEAQ (reference sequence). The V end was cut by 5 bases, the J end by 4 bases, with 9 bases between. The CDR3 covers 12 residues. CDR3 in DNA: TGTGCCAGCAGCACGGACAGTTACGAGCAGTACTTC. Translated, it gives CASSTDSYEQYF.

In this sample, this clonotype turned up many times. The gene calls are TRBV12-3 or TRBV12-4 and TRBJ2-5, with 7 bases lining up with TRBD1. The CDR3 totals 14 residues. J gave up 1 base and V 7 bases, and 6 bases lay outside the gene matches. The CDR3 DNA is TGTGCCAGCACCACTACAGGGGCCCAAGAGACCCAGTACTTC. This encodes CASTTTGAQETQYF.

This clonotype was detected many times. The chain employs TRBV4-1 and TRBJ1-1; D ambiguous. Germline V gene data show CDR1 as MGHRA and CDR2 as YSYEKL. The germline V and J ends were trimmed by 0 bases and 10 bases, with 9 bases remaining between them. The CDR3 extends over 12 amino acids. CDR3 in amino acids: CASSQDGQTAFF. The CDR3 DNA is TGCGCCAGCAGCCAAGATGGGCAGACAGCTTTCTTT.

This clonotype was observed at least ten times. The chain has TRBV3-1 and TRBJ1-1; D remains ambiguous. V was cut by 2 bases and J by 0 bases, with 4 bases left in between. The CDR3 runs to 13 residues. CDR1 is LGHDT, CDR2 YNNKEL, per germline (reference sequence). The CDR3 nucleotides are TGTGCCAGCAGCCAAACCTTGAACACTGAAGCTTTCTTT. Protein: CASSQTLNTEAFF. The variable domain in full, with the rest retrieved from reference TRBV3-1 and TRBJ1-1, is DTAVSQTPKYLVTQMGNDKSIKCEQNLGHDTMYWYKQDSKKFLKIMFSYNNKELIINETVPNRFSPKSPDKAHLNLHINSLELGDSAVYFCASSQTLNTEAFFGQGTRLTVV.